This note documents a single TCR beta chain sequence. Its specificity is unknown. This specimen belongs to a study of CD8+ T cells in alopecia areata. V was pared by 4 bases and J by 5 bases, with 4 bases of the junction left unmatched. The CDR3 loop spans 13 amino acids. Germline-derived CDR1 and CDR2 are SGHAT and FQNNGV. Overall study results and limits: Tissue-resident alphabeta T cells belonging to normal skin likewise get sequenced within scalp specimens. Sharing of TCRs across patients appeared less clear than in mice, possibly for HLA-related reasons. Clonality was higher in lesional than normal scalp, especially in alopecia totalis/universalis.

RNA was extracted and reverse transcribed into cDNA as the sequencing template. Assay: immunoSEQ multiplex PCR; the TCRdb copy retains only in-frame clones and omits some. The table shows under 150,000 clones, with about two thirds occurring only once. Sorted populations comprised CD4+ and CD8+ T cells obtained from PBMCs. V usage is TRBV11-2 and J usage is TRBJ2-5; TRBD1 agrees at 7 bases. The receptor was isolated from a human donor in good health. Specimen: CD8+ T cells sorted from blood. The DNA of the CDR3 is TGTGCCAGCAGCTCGGGACAGTCGGAGACCCAGTACTTC. This sequence encodes CASSSGQSETQYF.